What follows are 14 T cell receptor beta chains derived from one specimen sequenced in a study of T-cell reconstitution after alpha-beta-depleted transplantation in children. Preparation of the TCRbeta library used unique molecular identifiers. One entry per CDR3 protein results from TCRdb running MiXCR on the PCR reads. The sample lists about 610,000 distinct CDR3 sequences; over 9.5% were seen once. The material sequenced was PBMCs from the stem cell graft donor, taken from the stem cell graft. The receptors here all came from a human donor who donated a stem cell graft to a child with acute myeloid leukemia.

In this sample, this clonotype turned up a few times. The chain carries TRBV9 and TRBJ2-5; 8 bases map to TRBD2. V was clipped by 3 bases and J by 4 bases; unmatched bases: 5. The CDR3 loop spans 14 amino acids. Germline loops: CDR1 SGDLS, CDR2 YYNGEE. CDR3 residues: CASSGAGARETQYF. In nucleotides, the CDR3 is TGTGCCAGCAGCGGAGCGGGAGCGAGAGAGACCCAGTACTTC.

The V call is TRBV3-1, the J call TRBJ1-1; weak D call: TRBD1 (5 bases). V lost 1 base, J lost 4 bases, and 7 bases lay in between. Germline V gene sequence: CDR1 LGHDT, CDR2 YNNKEL (reference sequence). This CDR3 comprises 13 residues. CDR3 nucleotide sequence: TGTGCCAGCAGCCAAGCGGGGGGCACTGAAGCTTTCTTT. This gives the protein CASSQAGGTEAFF.

The gene calls are TRBV6-1 and TRBJ1-5; TRBD1 is a possible D gene (5 bases). The germline V and J ends were trimmed by 6 bases and 6 bases, with 15 bases remaining between them. Per germline, CDR1 MNHNS and CDR2 SASEGT. The CDR3 is 14 residues long. CDR3 in amino acids: CASRSDSQGQPQHF. Written as DNA, the CDR3 is TGTGCCAGCAGATCTGACAGCCAGGGTCAGCCCCAGCATTTT.

In this sample, this clonotype turned up many times. V is TRBV20-1 and J is TRBJ2-7; 8 bases agree with TRBD2. Unmatched junction bases numbered 13, after V lost 4 bases and J lost 5 bases. The CDR3 is 15 amino acids. CDR1 is DFQATT, CDR2 SNEGSKA, per germline (reference sequence). CDR3 in amino acids: CSAKKPGLVKNEQYF. The DNA of the CDR3 is TGCAGTGCTAAAAAACCGGGACTAGTAAAGAACGAGCAGTACTTC.

This clonotype was detected a few times. The gene calls are TRBV29-1 and TRBJ2-7; TRBD1 aligns across 9 bases. The ends lost 4 bases at V and 4 bases at J; junction bases unmatched: 2. The CDR3 is 12 amino acids. From germline, CDR1 is SQVTM and CDR2 ANQGSEA. This chain's CDR3 is CSVAGTGYEQYF. The DNA of the CDR3 is TGCAGCGTTGCAGGGACAGGGTACGAGCAGTACTTC.

The sample holds a few counts of this clonotype. The V call is TRBV7-6, the J call TRBJ2-7; 10 bases match TRBD2. This CDR3 has 14 residues. Per germline, CDR1 SGHVS and CDR2 FNYEAQ. Trimming took 7 bases from V and 2 from J; bases not matched to a gene: 5. CDR3 region: CASIGTSATYEQYF. In DNA, the CDR3 is TGTGCCAGCATCGGGACTAGCGCTACCTACGAGCAGTACTTC. Complete variable domain (other parts from reference TRBV7-6 and TRBJ2-7): GAGVSQSPRYKVTKRGQDVALRCDPISGHVSLYWYRQALGQGPEFLTYFNYEAQQDKSGLPNDRFSAERPEGSISTLTIQRTEQRDSAMYRCASIGTSATYEQYFGPGTRLTVT.

The chain employs TRBV18 and TRBJ1-3; no clear D gene. Trimming removed 3 bases at V and 0 bases at J, with 9 bases between. The V gene's germline CDR1 is KGHSH and CDR2 LQKENI. This CDR3 is 15 amino acids long. In DNA, the CDR3 is TGTGCCAGCTCACCCGATGTGGGCTCTGGAAACACCATATATTTT. This gives the protein CASSPDVGSGNTIYF.

This clonotype was seen many times. This sequence joins TRBV7-2 and TRBJ2-3; no definite D call. Germline V lookup: CDR1 SGHTA, CDR2 FQGNSA. Trimming pared 1 base from V and 4 bases from J, leaving 6 bases between. This CDR3 has 13 residues. In DNA form, the CDR3 reads TGTGCCAGCAGCTTAGAATTTTCAGATACGCAGTATTTT. Translation gives CASSLEFSDTQYF.

CDR3 in DNA: TGCAGTGCTATTCGACGCAGGGGGCTCACAGATACGCAGTATTTT. Residues: CSAIRRRGLTDTQYF. The chain joins TRBV20-1 to TRBJ2-3; 8 bases agree with TRBD1. Germline values: CDR1 DFQATT, CDR2 SNEGSKA (reference sequence). CDR3 length equals 15 residues. The ends lost 4 bases at V and 2 bases at J; junction bases unmatched: 8.

This clonotype has more than one count but fewer than ten. The chain carries TRBV7-3 and TRBJ2-5; D is tentatively TRBD1 or TRBD2 (5 bases each). Germline V gene data show CDR1 as SGHTA and CDR2 as FQGTGA. The CDR3 covers 13 residues. V lost 5 bases, J lost 4 bases, and 11 bases lay in between. The CDR3 protein is CASSRDGRETQYF. The CDR3 region has the DNA TGTGCCAGCAGCCGGGACGGTCGAGAGACCCAGTACTTC.

This clonotype has a handful of counts. The CDR3 here is CASSFGTGWRANYGYTF. The CDR3 DNA reads as TGCGCCAGCAGCTTTGGGACAGGGTGGAGAGCTAACTATGGCTACACCTTC. The V and J genes are TRBV5-1 and TRBJ1-2, with TRBD1 identical over 9 bases. The CDR3 loop spans 17 amino acids. Unmatched junction bases numbered 8, after V lost 2 bases and J lost 0 bases. Germline CDR1 is SGHRS and CDR2 is YFSETQ.

This rearrangement joins TRBV29-1 to TRBJ2-4; possibly TRBD1 for D (6 bases). The CDR3 runs to 13 residues. Trimming cost V 5 bases and J 6 bases, with 14 bases left between them. Germline lookup yields CDR1 SQVTM and CDR2 ANQGSEA. CDR3 in amino acids: CSVISAGVNIQYF. The CDR3 nucleotides are TGCAGCGTTATTTCAGCAGGGGTAAACATTCAGTACTTC.

This clonotype came up a few times. The CDR3 nucleotides are TGCAGCTTTAAAACCGGGACTAGGGGCTCCTACGAGCAGTACTTC. It is translated as CSFKTGTRGSYEQYF. The V gene is TRBV29-1, the J gene TRBJ2-7, with 8 bases that match TRBD2. Germline CDR1 is SQVTM and CDR2 is ANQGSEA. V trimming: 8 bases; J trimming: 0 bases; junction bases outside the gene matches: 12. This CDR3 is 15 amino acids long.

In its sample, this clonotype was seen many times. The chain couples TRBV27 to TRBJ2-3; TRBD2 matches 13 bases. The CDR3 extends over 17 amino acids. V was pared by 4 bases and J by 4 bases, with 8 bases of the junction left unmatched. Germline V gene data show CDR1 as MNHEY and CDR2 as SMNVEV (reference sequence). In nucleotides, the CDR3 is TGTGCCAGCAGTTCCCGGACTAGCGGGAGCCCCGCAGATACGCAGTATTTT. Translating it yields CASSSRTSGSPADTQYF.